This TCR beta chain was captured by sequencing in a study of CD8+CD57+ T cells in acquired aplastic anemia. Broader study findings: Twenty-nine CD8+ CDR3 sequences were shared between patients and controls.

For sequencing, patients were chosen who had shown expansion of CD8+CD57+ cells by flow cytometry. No patient had been given any therapy when blood was sampled. Genomic DNA provided the template from which TCR beta VDJ and CDR3 profiles were obtained. TCRdb reanalysed the reads using MiXCR and keeps one entry per CDR3 protein. The sample carries 160,000 or so distinct CDR3 sequences, about two thirds recorded once. Turning to this clonotype: Antigen: not known.

This CDR3 is 14 amino acids long. V was shortened by 3 bases and J by 3 bases, with 14 bases between the two germline ends. The germline CDR1 and CDR2 sequences are DFQATT and SNEGSKA (reference sequence). This sequence joins TRBV20-1 and TRBJ1-1; D is ambiguous. The sequenced material came from sorted CD4+, CD8+, or CD8+CD57+ T cells (not recorded which) from PBMCs. This receptor was taken from a human donor with aplastic anemia. The CDR3 is CSASPGVGDTEAFF. CDR3 nucleotide sequence: TGCAGTGCTAGCCCCGGGGTCGGGGACACTGAAGCTTTCTTT.